This is a list of T cell receptor beta chains from one sample in a study of persistence of HIV-infected CD4 T cells. What these receptors recognize is not known. Assay: immunoSEQ multiplex PCR; the TCRdb copy retains only in-frame clones and omits some. The table has 25,000 to 30,000 clones, around four fifths seen once. Sequencing used CD4+ T cells sorted from PBMCs after roughly 18-hour stimulation, obtained from a patient who received antiretroviral therapy. These receptors originate from an adult woman with HIV who was CMV-seropositive. Both conserved end residues are part of each CDR3. A D gene is named only where the DNA matches it firmly. Where a row states a size, it is once, few, many or the class of an expanded clone; other rows omit it.

d_call	v_call	clone_size	j_call	cdr3_aa	cdr3_nt
NA	TRBV7-9	NA	TRBJ1-1	CASSFGADTEAFF	TGTGCCAGCAGCTTTGGCGCGGACACTGAAGCTTTCTTT
NA	TRBV18	NA	TRBJ1-1	CASSPGRPLGTEAFF	TGTGCCAGCTCCCCGGGCCGCCCATTGGGGACTGAAGCTTTCTTT
NA	TRBV4-2	NA	TRBJ1-6	CASSLLIGGGSYNSPLHF	TGTGCCAGCAGCCTCCTGATTGGGGGGGGGTCTTATAATTCACCCCTCCACTTT
NA	TRBV5-1	NA	TRBJ1-1	CASSLSGKGTEAFF	TGCGCCAGCAGCTTGTCGGGGAAAGGCACTGAAGCTTTCTTT
NA	TRBV30	NA	TRBJ2-5	CAWSREQETQYF	TGTGCCTGGTCCCGGGAACAAGAGACCCAGTACTTC
TRBD2	TRBV18	few	TRBJ2-7	CASSPGTSGVNEQYF	TGTGCCAGCTCACCAGGGACTAGCGGGGTAAACGAGCAGTACTTC
NA	TRBV5-1	NA	TRBJ2-2	CASSPGTLANTGELFF	TGCGCCAGCAGCCCAGGGACACTCGCGAACACCGGGGAGCTGTTTTTT
NA	TRBV27	NA	TRBJ2-6	CASSSISPQRPGSGANVLTF	TGTGCCAGCAGTTCTATCAGTCCTCAGAGACCAGGCTCTGGGGCCAACGTCCTGACTTTC
TRBD1	TRBV6-1	NA	TRBJ1-5	CASSDYRGQQPQHF	TGTGCCAGCAGTGATTACAGGGGGCAGCAGCCCCAGCATTTT
NA	TRBV10-3	NA	TRBJ1-2	CAISYDRTHGYTF	TGTGCCATCAGTTACGACCGGACCCATGGCTACACCTTC
TRBD2	TRBV7-9	NA	TRBJ2-5	CASSQRGVPQETQYF	TGTGCCAGCAGCCAGCGGGGGGTACCTCAAGAGACCCAGTACTTC
TRBD2	TRBV2	NA	TRBJ2-1	CASSDKRGGSYNEQFF	TGTGCCAGCAGTGATAAGCGGGGGGGCTCCTACAATGAGCAGTTCTTC
NA	TRBV4-1	once	TRBJ1-4	CASREASSTNEKLFF	TGCGCCAGCAGAGAAGCATCTTCTACCAATGAAAAACTGTTTTTT
NA	TRBV28	NA	TRBJ2-2	CASLKANTGELFF	TGTGCCAGCTTGAAAGCGAACACCGGGGAGCTGTTTTTT
TRBD1	TRBV19	few	TRBJ1-6	CASSGRGQGNSPLHF	TGTGCCAGTAGCGGCCGAGGACAGGGTAATTCACCCCTCCACTTT
NA	TRBV2	NA	TRBJ1-6	CASSEGITLPLHF	TGTGCCAGCAGTGAAGGAATAACCCTACCCCTCCACTTT
NA	TRBV2	once	TRBJ1-4	CASILLGGAGEKLFF	TGTGCCAGCATCCTATTGGGGGGCGCGGGTGAAAAACTGTTTTTT
NA	TRBV19	once	TRBJ1-2	CASKSGPANYGYTF	TGTGCCAGTAAGTCGGGGCCAGCTAACTATGGCTACACCTTC
TRBD2	TRBV5-1	few	TRBJ2-1	CASSLPDVGGASYNEQFF	TGCGCCAGCAGCTTGCCGGACGTCGGGGGGGCTTCCTACAATGAGCAGTTCTTC
NA	TRBV29-1	NA	TRBJ1-5	CSVHEGGGGNQPQHF	TGCAGCGTTCACGAGGGAGGCGGTGGCAATCAGCCCCAGCATTTT
TRBD2	TRBV2	NA	TRBJ2-1	CASTERGGYNEQFF	TGTGCCAGCACCGAGCGGGGGGGCTACAATGAGCAGTTCTTC
NA	TRBV9	once	TRBJ1-6	CASSEGRVESPLHF	TGTGCCAGCAGCGAGGGGCGGGTTGAATCACCCCTCCACTTT
TRBD1	TRBV6-5	NA	TRBJ1-5	CASSPTGGESPQHF	TGTGCCAGCAGCCCGACAGGGGGCGAATCGCCCCAGCATTTT
NA	TRBV3-1/TRBV3-2	few	TRBJ1-1	CASSQVAGVAEAFF	TGTGCCAGCAGCCAAGTAGCGGGCGTAGCTGAAGCTTTCTTT
NA	TRBV5-5	NA	TRBJ1-3	CASSTRRNGRVSGNTIYF	TGTGCCAGCAGCACCCGACGGAACGGCAGGGTATCTGGAAACACCATATATTTT
NA	TRBV11-3	NA	TRBJ2-1	CASSLAGRLGEQFF	TGTGCCAGCAGCTTAGCAGGGAGGCTGGGTGAGCAGTTCTTC
NA	TRBV6-6	NA	TRBJ1-5	CASSYSAGEPQHF	TGTGCCAGCAGTTACTCGGCAGGGGAGCCCCAGCATTTT
TRBD1	TRBV9	once	TRBJ1-3	CASSSLDRVGNTIYF	TGTGCCAGCAGCTCACTGGACAGGGTTGGAAACACCATATATTTT
NA	TRBV7-9	NA	TRBJ1-2	CASRGQGTGYGYTF	TGTGCCAGCAGGGGGCAGGGGACGGGGTATGGCTACACCTTC
NA	TRBV5-1	NA	TRBJ1-5	CASSLEAADHQPQHF	TGCGCCAGCAGCTTGGAAGCGGCGGATCATCAGCCCCAGCATTTT
TRBD1	TRBV30	NA	TRBJ1-2	CAWKGTGVTGYTF	TGTGCCTGGAAAGGGACAGGGGTGACAGGCTACACCTTC
NA	TRBV5-1	NA	TRBJ1-3	CASSLGPGTTFFSGNTIYF	TGCGCCAGCAGCTTGGGCCCGGGGACAACTTTTTTCTCTGGAAACACCATATATTTT
NA	TRBV2	NA	TRBJ2-1	CASKDDYRNEQFF	TGTGCCAGCAAAGATGACTACCGTAATGAGCAGTTCTTC
TRBD1	TRBV5-4	NA	TRBJ2-5	CASSPGGETQYF	TGTGCCAGCAGCCCAGGGGGAGAGACCCAGTACTTC
TRBD1	TRBV18	NA	TRBJ2-7	CASSPLGRGRLSYEQYF	TGTGCCAGCTCACCACTGGGAAGGGGGCGCCTCTCCTACGAGCAGTACTTC
NA	TRBV6-5	once	TRBJ1-1	CASTRTVGTEAFF	TGTGCCAGCACTCGGACGGTTGGGACTGAAGCTTTCTTT
TRBD1	TRBV29-1	few	TRBJ1-2	CSVANTGTGQVGYTF	TGCAGCGTTGCAAACACCGGGACAGGGCAAGTCGGCTACACCTTC
NA	TRBV7-9	NA	TRBJ2-3	CASSLDRDLYTDTQYF	TGTGCCAGCAGCTTAGATCGGGACCTCTACACAGATACGCAGTATTTT
TRBD1	TRBV5-1	few	TRBJ1-1	CASSFSGTELNTEAFF	TGCGCCAGCAGCTTTTCCGGGACAGAACTGAACACTGAAGCTTTCTTT
TRBD1	TRBV4-2	NA	TRBJ2-3	CASSQDRPGQLSDTQYF	TGTGCCAGCAGCCAGGACCGACCGGGACAGCTTTCGGATACGCAGTATTTT
TRBD1	TRBV7-3	NA	TRBJ2-7	CASRRDRVSSEQYF	TGTGCCAGCAGGCGGGACAGGGTTTCTTCCGAGCAGTACTTC
TRBD2	TRBV5-1	NA	TRBJ2-2	CASSLEGRVTGELFF	TGCGCCAGCAGCTTGGAAGGGAGGGTTACCGGGGAGCTGTTTTTT
TRBD1	TRBV19	NA	TRBJ1-4	CASSAGGTNEKLFF	TGTGCCAGCTCAGCAGGGGGAACTAATGAAAAACTGTTTTTT
TRBD1	TRBV6-6	NA	TRBJ1-2	CASRPPSDRANYGYTF	TGTGCCAGCAGACCCCCCTCGGACAGGGCAAACTATGGCTACACCTTC
NA	TRBV9	NA	TRBJ2-3	CASSVGGRRDTQYF	TGTGCCAGCAGCGTGGGAGGCAGGCGGGATACGCAGTATTTT
NA	TRBV11-2	NA	TRBJ1-2	CASSLGGSSEYVRDGYTF	TGTGCCAGCAGCTTAGGGGGGTCATCGGAGTACGTCCGGGATGGCTACACCTTC
NA	TRBV7-8	NA	TRBJ1-2	CASSSGGAYGYTF	TGTGCCAGCAGCAGCGGGGGAGCCTATGGCTACACCTTC
NA	TRBV5-1	NA	TRBJ1-6	CASRPGSLNSPLHF	TGCGCCAGCAGACCCGGGTCTTTAAATTCACCCCTCCACTTT